The sample holds a few counts of the clone carrying this T cell receptor (beta chain). The sample comes from a study of Graves' ophthalmopathy and Graves' hyperthyroidism. Amplified material comprised TCR beta CDR3 regions derived from RNA transcripts. Second-round multiplex PCR followed a first-round RT-PCR using HTBI primers. TCRdb independently ran MiXCR on the multiplex PCR reads; one entry per CDR3 protein. The sample yields about 640,000 distinct CDR3 sequences, about two fifths seen once. Looked up from germline, CDR1 is SNHLY and CDR2 is FYNNEI. V gave up 5 bases and J gave up 1 base, with 11 bases separating them. The CDR3 runs 14 residues.

This TCR was sampled from an adult man with Graves' ophthalmopathy. Sequencing used peripheral blood. The chain couples TRBV2 to TRBJ2-5; possibly TRBD2 for D (6 bases). CDR3 DNA sequence: TGTGCCAGCAGTCCCTGGGACTTCCAAGAGACCCAGTACTTC. It specifies CASSPWDFQETQYF.